These 2 T cell receptor beta chains originate from one sample sequenced in a study of patients and donors after allogeneic stem cell transplantation. TCRdb re-derived calls from the RT-PCR reads in MiXCR, one entry per CDR3 protein. The sample lists around 150,000 distinct CDR3 sequences; approximately 35% were seen once. Material for sequencing was blood, either unsorted or a sorted T cell fraction (not recorded which). The receptor set was obtained from a human donor who was either an allogeneic HSCT recipient or a stem cell or donor lymphocyte infusion donor (not recorded which). It is not recorded whose cells these are; they may come from a transplant donor.

This clonotype was detected a few times. CDR3 bases: TGTGCCAGCAGCTTGGGAGCGAAGGGGAGCTCCTATAATTCACCCCTCCACTTT. It yields the protein CASSLGAKGSSYNSPLHF. The V call is TRBV7-2, the J call TRBJ1-6, with D tentatively TRBD1 (5 bases). There are 18 residues in the CDR3. Germline V lookup: CDR1 SGHTA, CDR2 FQGNSA. The V and J ends lost 3 bases and 0 bases respectively, with 15 bases between them.

The V and J genes are TRBV30 and TRBJ1-1; 7 nucleotides match TRBD1. This CDR3 has 13 residues. The J segment lost 4 bases and the V segment lost 3 bases, leaving 5 bases of the junction unmatched. Germline V gives CDR1 GTSNPN, CDR2 SVGIG (reference sequence). As DNA, the CDR3 is TGTGCCTGGAGGGAACAGGGGTTCACTGAAGCTTTCTTT. Its protein product is CAWREQGFTEAFF.